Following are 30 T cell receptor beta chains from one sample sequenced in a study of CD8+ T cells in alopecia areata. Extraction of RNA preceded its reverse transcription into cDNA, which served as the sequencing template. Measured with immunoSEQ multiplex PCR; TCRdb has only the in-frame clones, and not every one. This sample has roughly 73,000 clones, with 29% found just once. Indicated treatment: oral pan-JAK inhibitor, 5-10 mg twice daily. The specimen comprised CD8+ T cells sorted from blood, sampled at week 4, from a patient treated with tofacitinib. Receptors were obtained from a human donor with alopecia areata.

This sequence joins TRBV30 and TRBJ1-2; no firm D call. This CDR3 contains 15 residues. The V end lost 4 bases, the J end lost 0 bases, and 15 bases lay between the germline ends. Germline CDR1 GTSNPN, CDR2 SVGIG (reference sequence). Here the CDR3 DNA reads TGTGCCTGGAAGCGCGATCCGCATACTAACTATGGCTACACCTTC. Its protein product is CAWKRDPHTNYGYTF. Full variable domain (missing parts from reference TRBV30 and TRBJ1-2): SQTIHQWPATLVQPVGSPLSLECTVEGTSNPNLYWYRQAAGRGLQLLFYSVGIGQISSEVPQNLSASRPQDRQFILSSKKLLLSDSGFYLCAWKRDPHTNYGYTFGSGTRLTVV.

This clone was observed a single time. CDR3 in DNA: TGTGCCAGCAGCTCCTACAGGACAGGTCCTGAAGCTTTCTTT. Amino acids: CASSSYRTGPEAFF. The chain carries TRBV7-9 and TRBJ1-1, with 7 bases fitting TRBD1. Germline-derived CDR1 and CDR2 are SEHNR and FQNEAQ (reference sequence). V shed 4 bases and J 6 bases; nucleotides not matched to a gene: 8. CDR3 length: 14 amino acids. The full variable domain, with the rest looked up from reference TRBV7-9 and TRBJ1-1, is DTGVSQNPRHKITKRGQNVTFRCDPISEHNRLYWYRQTLGQGPEFLTYFQNEAQLEKSRLLSDRFSAERPKGSFSTLEIQRTEQGDSAMYLCASSSYRTGPEAFFGQGTRLTVV.

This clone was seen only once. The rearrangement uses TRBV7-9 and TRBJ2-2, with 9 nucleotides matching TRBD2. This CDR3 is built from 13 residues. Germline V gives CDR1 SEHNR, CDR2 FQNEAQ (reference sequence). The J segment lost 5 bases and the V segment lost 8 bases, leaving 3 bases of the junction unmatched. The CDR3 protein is CASASGMTGELFF. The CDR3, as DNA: TGTGCCAGCGCTAGCGGGATGACCGGGGAGCTGTTTTTT.

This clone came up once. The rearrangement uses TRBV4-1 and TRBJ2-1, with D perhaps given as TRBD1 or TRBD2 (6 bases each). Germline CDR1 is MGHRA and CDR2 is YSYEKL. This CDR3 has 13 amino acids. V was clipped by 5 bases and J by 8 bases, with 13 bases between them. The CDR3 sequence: CASSAGGVDEQFF. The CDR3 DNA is TGCGCCAGCAGCGCCGGGGGCGTAGATGAGCAGTTCTTC.

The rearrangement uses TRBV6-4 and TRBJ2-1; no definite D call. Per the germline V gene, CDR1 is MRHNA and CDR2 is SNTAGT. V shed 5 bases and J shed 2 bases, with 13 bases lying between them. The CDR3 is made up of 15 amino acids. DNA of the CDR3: TGTGCCAGCAGTCCGAACAGCCTAGCCTACAATGAGCAGTTCTTC. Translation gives CASSPNSLAYNEQFF.

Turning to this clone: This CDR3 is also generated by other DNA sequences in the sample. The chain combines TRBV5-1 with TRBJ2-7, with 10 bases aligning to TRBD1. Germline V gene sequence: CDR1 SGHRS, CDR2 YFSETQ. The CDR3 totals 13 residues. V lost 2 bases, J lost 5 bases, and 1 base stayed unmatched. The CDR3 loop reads CASSLGTGDEQYF. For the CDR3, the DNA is TGCGCCAGCAGCTTAGGGACAGGGGACGAGCAGTACTTC.

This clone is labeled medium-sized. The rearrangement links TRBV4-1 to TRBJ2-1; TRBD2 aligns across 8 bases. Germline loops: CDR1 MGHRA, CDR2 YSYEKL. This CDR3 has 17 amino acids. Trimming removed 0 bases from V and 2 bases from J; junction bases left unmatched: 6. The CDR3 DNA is TGCGCCAGCAGCCAAGATCGGGATAGCGGGACCTACAATGAGCAGTTCTTC. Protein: CASSQDRDSGTYNEQFF.

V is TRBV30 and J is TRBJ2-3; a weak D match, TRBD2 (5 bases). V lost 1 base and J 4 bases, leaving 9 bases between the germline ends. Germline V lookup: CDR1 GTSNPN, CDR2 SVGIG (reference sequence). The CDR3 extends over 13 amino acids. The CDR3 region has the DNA TGTGCCTGGAGTGGAGGGTTCCCAGATACGCAGTATTTT. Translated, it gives CAWSGGFPDTQYF.

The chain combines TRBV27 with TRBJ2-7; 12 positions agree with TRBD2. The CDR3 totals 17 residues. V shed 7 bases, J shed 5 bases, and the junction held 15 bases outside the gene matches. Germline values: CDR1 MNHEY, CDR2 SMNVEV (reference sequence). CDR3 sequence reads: CASMGGTSGPRGHEQYF. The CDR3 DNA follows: TGTGCCAGCATGGGCGGGACTAGCGGGCCAAGGGGCCACGAGCAGTACTTC.

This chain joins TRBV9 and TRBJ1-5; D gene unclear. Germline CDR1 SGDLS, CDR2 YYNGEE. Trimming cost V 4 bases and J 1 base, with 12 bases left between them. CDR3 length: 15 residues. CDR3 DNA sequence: TGTGCCAGCAGCTCTGGTGGAGGAAGCAATCAGCCCCAGCATTTT. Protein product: CASSSGGGSNQPQHF.

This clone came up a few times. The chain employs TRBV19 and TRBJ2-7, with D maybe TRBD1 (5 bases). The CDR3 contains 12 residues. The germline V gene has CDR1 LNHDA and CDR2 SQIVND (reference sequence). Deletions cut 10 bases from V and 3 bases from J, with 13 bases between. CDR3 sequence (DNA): TGTGCCACCGCGGACAATGTCTACGAGCAGTACTTC. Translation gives CATADNVYEQYF.

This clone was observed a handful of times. The CDR3: CASSLEGAQYF. In DNA form, the CDR3 reads TGTGCCAGCAGCCTCGAGGGGGCACAGTATTTT. The gene calls are TRBV7-9 and TRBJ2-3, with 7 positions matching TRBD1. Trimming removed 5 bases from V and 12 bases from J; junction bases left unmatched: 5. This CDR3 has 11 residues. The germline V gene has CDR1 SEHNR and CDR2 FQNEAQ (reference sequence).

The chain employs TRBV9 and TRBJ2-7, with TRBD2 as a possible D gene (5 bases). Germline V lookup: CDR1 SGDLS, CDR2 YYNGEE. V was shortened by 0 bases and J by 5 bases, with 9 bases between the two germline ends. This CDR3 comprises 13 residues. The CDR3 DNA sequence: TGTGCCAGCAGCGTAGGGTACGGGGACGAGCAGTACTTC. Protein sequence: CASSVGYGDEQYF. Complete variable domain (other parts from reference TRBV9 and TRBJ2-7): DSGVTQTPKHLITATGQRVTLRCSPRSGDLSVYWYQQSLDQGLQFLIQYYNGEERAKGNILERFSAQQFPDLHSELNLSSLELGDSALYFCASSVGYGDEQYFGPGTRLTVT.

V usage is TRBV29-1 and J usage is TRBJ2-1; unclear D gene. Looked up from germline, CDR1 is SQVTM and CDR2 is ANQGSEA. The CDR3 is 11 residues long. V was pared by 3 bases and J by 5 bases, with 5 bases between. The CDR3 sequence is CSVDADNEQFF. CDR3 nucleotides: TGCAGCGTTGATGCGGACAATGAGCAGTTCTTC.

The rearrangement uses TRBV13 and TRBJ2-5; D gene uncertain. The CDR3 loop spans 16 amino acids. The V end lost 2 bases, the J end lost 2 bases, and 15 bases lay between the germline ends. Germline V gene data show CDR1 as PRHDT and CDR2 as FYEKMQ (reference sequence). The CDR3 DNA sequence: TGTGCCAGCAGCTTAATAACAACTTCCCCGCAAGAGACCCAGTACTTC. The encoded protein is CASSLITTSPQETQYF.

The DNA of the CDR3 is TGCAGCGTTGAAGGGATTGAGCAGTTCTTC. Translating it yields CSVEGIEQFF. V is TRBV29-1 and J is TRBJ2-1; D call uncertain. Between the trimmed V and J ends, which lost 1 base and 9 bases, there was a span of 4 bases. CDR1 and CDR2 from the germline V gene are SQVTM and ANQGSEA. The CDR3 is made up of 10 amino acids.

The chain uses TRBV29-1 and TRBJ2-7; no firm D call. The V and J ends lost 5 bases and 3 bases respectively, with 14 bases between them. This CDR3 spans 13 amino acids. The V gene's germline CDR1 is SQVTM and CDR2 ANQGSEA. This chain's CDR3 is CSVSSGHRYEQYF. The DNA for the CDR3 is TGCAGCGTTAGTAGTGGTCACCGCTACGAGCAGTACTTC.

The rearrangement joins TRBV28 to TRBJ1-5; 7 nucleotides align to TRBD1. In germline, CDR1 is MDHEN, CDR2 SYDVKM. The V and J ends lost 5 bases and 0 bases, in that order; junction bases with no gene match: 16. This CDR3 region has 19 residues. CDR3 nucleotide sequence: TGTGCCAGCAGTATAGGGGGCCGAGGGACCTCTTATAGCAATCAGCCCCAGCATTTT. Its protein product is CASSIGGRGTSYSNQPQHF.

CDR3 sequence reads: CASSFGGLGQPQHF. The CDR3 DNA reads as TGTGCCAGCAGCTTTGGGGGGCTGGGGCAGCCCCAGCATTTT. The V gene is TRBV7-9, the J gene TRBJ1-5; D may be TRBD1 (6 bases). The CDR3 is 14 amino acids. The V end lost 3 bases, the J end lost 7 bases, and 13 bases lay between the germline ends. Germline CDR1 is SEHNR and CDR2 is FQNEAQ (reference sequence). Full variable domain (missing parts from reference TRBV7-9 and TRBJ1-5): DTGVSQNPRHKITKRGQNVTFRCDPISEHNRLYWYRQTLGQGPEFLTYFQNEAQLEKSRLLSDRFSAERPKGSFSTLEIQRTEQGDSAMYLCASSFGGLGQPQHFGDGTRLSIL.

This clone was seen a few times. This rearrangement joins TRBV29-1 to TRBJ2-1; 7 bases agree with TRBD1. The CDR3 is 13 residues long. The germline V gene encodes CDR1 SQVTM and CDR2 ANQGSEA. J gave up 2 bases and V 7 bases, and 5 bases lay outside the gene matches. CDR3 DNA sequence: TGCAGCGGTCGGACAGGACCCTACAATGAGCAGTTCTTC. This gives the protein CSGRTGPYNEQFF.

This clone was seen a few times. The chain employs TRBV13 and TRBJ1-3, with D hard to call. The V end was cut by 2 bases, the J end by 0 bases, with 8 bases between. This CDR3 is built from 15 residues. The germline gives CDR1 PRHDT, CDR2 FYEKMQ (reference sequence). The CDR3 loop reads CASSLKRYSGNTIYF. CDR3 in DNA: TGTGCCAGCAGCTTAAAGCGGTACTCTGGAAACACCATATATTTT.

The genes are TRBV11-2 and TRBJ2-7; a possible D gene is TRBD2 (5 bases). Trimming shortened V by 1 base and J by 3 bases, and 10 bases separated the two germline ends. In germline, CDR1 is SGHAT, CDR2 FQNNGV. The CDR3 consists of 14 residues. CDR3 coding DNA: TGTGCCAGCAGCTTAGGGTTTAGCGACTACGAGCAGTACTTC. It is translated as CASSLGFSDYEQYF.

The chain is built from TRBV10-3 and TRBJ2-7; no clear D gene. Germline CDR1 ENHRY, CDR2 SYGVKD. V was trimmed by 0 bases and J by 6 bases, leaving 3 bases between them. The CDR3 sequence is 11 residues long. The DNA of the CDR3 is TGTGCCATCAGTGAGTCCCTCGAGCAGTACTTC. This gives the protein CAISESLEQYF.

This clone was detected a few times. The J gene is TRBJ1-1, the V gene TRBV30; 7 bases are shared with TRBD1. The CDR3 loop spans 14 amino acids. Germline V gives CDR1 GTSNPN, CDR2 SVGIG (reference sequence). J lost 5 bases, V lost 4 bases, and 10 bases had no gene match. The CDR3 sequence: CAWTSGQAGTEAFF. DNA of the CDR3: TGTGCCTGGACCTCCGGACAGGCGGGTACTGAAGCTTTCTTT.

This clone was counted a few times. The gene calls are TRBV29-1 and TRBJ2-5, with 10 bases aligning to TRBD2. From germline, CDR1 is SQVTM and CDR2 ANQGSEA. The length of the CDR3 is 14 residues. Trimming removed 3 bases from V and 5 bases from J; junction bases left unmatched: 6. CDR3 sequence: CSVDEREGRETQYF. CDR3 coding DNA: TGCAGCGTTGACGAGCGGGAGGGCCGGGAGACCCAGTACTTC.

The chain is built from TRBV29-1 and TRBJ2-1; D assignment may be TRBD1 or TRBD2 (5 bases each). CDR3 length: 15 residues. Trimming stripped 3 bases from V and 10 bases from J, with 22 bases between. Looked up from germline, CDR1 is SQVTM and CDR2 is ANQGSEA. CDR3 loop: CSVESRDPRFQEQFF. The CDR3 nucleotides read TGCAGCGTTGAGTCCAGGGACCCACGATTCCAGGAGCAGTTCTTC.

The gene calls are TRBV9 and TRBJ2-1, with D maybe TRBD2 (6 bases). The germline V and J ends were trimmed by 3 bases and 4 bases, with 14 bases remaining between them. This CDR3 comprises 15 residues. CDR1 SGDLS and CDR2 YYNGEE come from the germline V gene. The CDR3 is CASSARRDSYNEQFF. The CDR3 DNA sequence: TGTGCCAGCAGCGCGCGCCGGGACTCGTACAATGAGCAGTTCTTC. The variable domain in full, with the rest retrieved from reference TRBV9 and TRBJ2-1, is DSGVTQTPKHLITATGQRVTLRCSPRSGDLSVYWYQQSLDQGLQFLIQYYNGEERAKGNILERFSAQQFPDLHSELNLSSLELGDSALYFCASSARRDSYNEQFFGPGTRLTVL.

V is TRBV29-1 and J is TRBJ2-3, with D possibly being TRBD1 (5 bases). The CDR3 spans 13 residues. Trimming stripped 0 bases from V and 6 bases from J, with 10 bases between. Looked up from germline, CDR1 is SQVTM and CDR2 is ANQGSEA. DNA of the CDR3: TGCAGCGTTGAAGATCAGGGTTTGGATACGCAGTATTTT. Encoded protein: CSVEDQGLDTQYF.

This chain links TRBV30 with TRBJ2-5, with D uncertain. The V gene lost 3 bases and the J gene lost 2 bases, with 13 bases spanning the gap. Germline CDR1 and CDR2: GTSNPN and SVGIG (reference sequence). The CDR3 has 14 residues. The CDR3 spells CAWSADAPQETQYF. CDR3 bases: TGTGCCTGGAGCGCGGACGCCCCTCAAGAGACCCAGTACTTC.

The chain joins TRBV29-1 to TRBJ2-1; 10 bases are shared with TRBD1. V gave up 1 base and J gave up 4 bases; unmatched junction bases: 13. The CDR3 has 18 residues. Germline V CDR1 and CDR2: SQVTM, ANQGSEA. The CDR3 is CSVEGVEVDRGYYNEQFF. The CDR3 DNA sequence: TGCAGCGTTGAAGGGGTAGAAGTGGACAGGGGGTATTACAATGAGCAGTTCTTC.